Many counts were recorded for the clone carrying this T cell receptor beta chain. Its specificity is not known. The sample belongs to a study of Graves' ophthalmopathy and Graves' hyperthyroidism. Study outcomes and limitations: Also, most clonotypes expanded in the thyroid above 0.001 frequency appeared in blood.

As the template, RNA transcripts were used to amplify TCR beta CDR3 regions. Scientists carried out first-round RT-PCR using HTBI primers and then a second-round multiplex PCR. TCRdb recomputed calls from the multiplex PCR reads with MiXCR, one row per CDR3 protein. The sample yields 500,000 to 700,000 distinct CDR3 sequences, about 20% seen once. The hyperthyroidism patients, aged 18 to 65, had been newly diagnosed, with under 2 months' duration. In this cohort, patients with other autoimmune diseases, uncontrolled infections, pregnancy or lactation were excluded. CDR1 is SGHAT and CDR2 is FQNNGV in the germline V gene. CDR3 length: 15 residues. Trimming at V came to 5 bases and at J to 4 bases, leaving 9 bases not matched to a gene.

Sequencing was performed on peripheral blood. The chain joins TRBV11-2 to TRBJ1-1; the match to TRBD1 covers 8 bases. The receptor's source is a woman under 30 with stable Graves' hyperthyroidism. Some clones in this sample may be carry-over from other donors' samples. The CDR3 here is CASSHHLGQGTEAFF. Here the CDR3 DNA reads TGTGCCAGCAGCCACCACCTCGGACAGGGCACTGAAGCTTTCTTT.